Following are 9 T cell receptor beta chains from one sample sequenced in a study of shared clonotypes between healthy human individuals. Method: immunoSEQ multiplex PCR; TCRdb's copy keeps in-frame clones and lacks some. Of more than 2 million clones detected, about 94% appear once; the ten largest clones hold 1.5% to 2%. CD8 cells classed as naive were CD45RO-negative and positively selected for CCR7, excluding terminally differentiated effector memory CD45RA+ cells. Material for sequencing was naive CD8+ T cells from PBMCs. These receptors came from a man younger than 35 in good health. Some clones in this sample may be carry-over from other donors' samples.

The gene calls are TRBV6-5 and TRBJ2-1; 7 bases are shared with TRBD1. The length of the CDR3 is 13 residues. In germline, CDR1 is MNHEY, CDR2 SVGAGI. The V and J ends lost 6 bases and 9 bases, in that order; junction bases with no gene match: 8. The CDR3 sequence is CASRPTGAVEQFF. The CDR3 bases are TGTGCCAGCAGGCCCACAGGGGCGGTTGAGCAGTTCTTC.

The CDR3 reads CASSLSLGTEAFF. For the CDR3, the DNA is TGTGCCAGCAGCTTGTCTTTGGGGACTGAAGCTTTCTTT. The gene calls are TRBV7-2 and TRBJ1-1; no clear D. V was trimmed by 3 bases and J by 5 bases, leaving 10 bases between them. Looked up from germline, CDR1 is SGHTA and CDR2 is FQGNSA. CDR3 length: 13 amino acids.

The J gene is TRBJ2-2, the V gene TRBV27; D ambiguous. CDR3 length equals 17 residues. Germline V CDR1 and CDR2: MNHEY, SMNVEV (reference sequence). V was trimmed by 5 bases and J by 3 bases, leaving 19 bases between them. The CDR3 protein is CASSTPTTDTDTGELFF. The DNA of the CDR3 is TGTGCCAGCAGTACCCCTACGACGGATACAGACACCGGGGAGCTGTTTTTT.

The rearrangement joins TRBV4-3 to TRBJ2-2; D not resolved. V was trimmed by 0 bases and J by 5 bases, leaving 13 bases between them. This CDR3 is built from 16 residues. The germline V gene encodes CDR1 LGHNA and CDR2 YSLEER. The CDR3 reads CASSQDRRGVTGELFF. Written as DNA, the CDR3 is TGCGCCAGCAGCCAAGATCGGAGAGGCGTTACCGGGGAGCTGTTTTTT.

V and J are TRBV28 and TRBJ1-5, with TRBD1 matching 7 bases. Unmatched junction bases numbered 5, after V lost 6 bases and J lost 3 bases. This CDR3 contains 14 residues. Per the germline V gene, CDR1 is MDHEN and CDR2 is SYDVKM. The DNA of the CDR3 is TGTGCCAGCAGCTTCGACAGGGACAATCAGCCCCAGCATTTT. It codes for CASSFDRDNQPQHF. The full variable domain, rest sourced from reference TRBV28 and TRBJ1-5, is DVKVTQSSRYLVKRTGEKVFLECVQDMDHENMFWYRQDPGLGLRLIYFSYDVKMKEKGDIPEGYSVSREKKERFSLILESASTNQTSMYLCASSFDRDNQPQHFGDGTRLSIL.

The genes are TRBV27 and TRBJ2-7; 8 bases are a match to TRBD1. The germline CDR1 and CDR2 sequences are MNHEY and SMNVEV (reference sequence). Trimming took 2 bases from V and 3 from J; bases not matched to a gene: 15. The CDR3 runs 18 residues. The CDR3 sequence is CASSLRGTGQQKNYEQYF. The CDR3 DNA follows: TGTGCCAGCAGTTTACGCGGGACAGGCCAACAAAAGAACTACGAGCAGTACTTC.

In this sample, this clone turned up many times. The chain employs TRBV2 and TRBJ2-5; no reliable D call. CDR1 and CDR2 from the germline V gene are SNHLY and FYNNEI. The CDR3 runs to 17 residues. The ends were cut back, 2 bases at V and 0 bases at J, with 16 bases in the middle. The CDR3 bases are TGTGCCAGCAGTGAAAGAGTGAAGGGATTGTACCAAGAGACCCAGTACTTC. Amino acids: CASSERVKGLYQETQYF.

The chain is built from TRBV29-1 and TRBJ1-1; TRBD1 might be the D (6 bases). Trimming took off 5 bases at V and 7 bases at J, with 14 bases between the two ends. The V gene's germline CDR1 is SQVTM and CDR2 ANQGSEA. The CDR3 spans 12 residues. The CDR3 protein is CSVKGGPVEAFF. The CDR3 coding sequence is TGCAGCGTTAAAGGGGGGCCGGTTGAAGCTTTCTTT.

The genes are TRBV12-5 and TRBJ1-1, with D perhaps matching TRBD1 (6 bases). The CDR3 spans 16 residues. Germline V CDR1 and CDR2: LGHNT, FRNRAP. V shed 1 base and J shed 1 base, with 13 bases lying between them. CDR3 in DNA: TGTGCTAGTGGTTTGGCCCTGGGACAAAGGAACACTGAAGCTTTCTTT. Translated, it gives CASGLALGQRNTEAFF. Full variable domain (outside the CDR3, taken from reference TRBV12-5 and TRBJ1-1): DARVTQTPRHKVTEMGQEVTMRCQPILGHNTVFWYRQTMMQGLELLAYFRNRAPLDDSGMPKDRFSAEMPDATLATLKIQPSEPRDSAVYFCASGLALGQRNTEAFFGQGTRLTVV.